The rows below give T cell receptor beta chains drawn from one sample of a study of breast tumors, draining lymph nodes, adjacent tissues. A single record per CDR3 protein comes from TCRdb applying MiXCR to the multiplex PCR reads. The sample has tens of thousands of distinct CDR3 sequences, around 28% seen once; the top ten hold 8.1%. The specimen was axillary lymph node tissue. The source of these receptors is a female donor with breast cancer. Some clones in this sample may be carry-over from other donors' samples. CDR3s include the opening cysteine and the closing phenylalanine or tryptophan. A D gene is named only where the DNA matches it firmly. The listing skips clone size in some rows; elsewhere it reads once, few, many or a size class.

D gene	V gene	clone size	J gene	CDR3 length	CDR3 DNA	CDR3 protein
NA	TRBV5-1	few	TRBJ1-1	17	TGCGCCAGCAGCCCTGGGGACCGGGGATTATTGAACACTGAAGCTTTCTTT	CASSPGDRGLLNTEAFF
NA	TRBV20-1	NA	TRBJ1-6	15	TGCAGTGCTAGGATTCATGGCTGGTGGGATTCACCCCTCCACTTT	CSARIHGWWDSPLHF
NA	TRBV30	many	TRBJ1-3	16	TGTGCCTGGACACCGAGACTAGTAAGCTCTGGAAACACCATATATTTT	CAWTPRLVSSGNTIYF
NA	TRBV27	NA	TRBJ2-5	13	TGTGCCAGCAGGGCGTCTAGCCAAGAGACCCAGTACTTC	CASRASSQETQYF
NA	TRBV11-3	many	TRBJ2-3	17	TGTGCCAGCAGCTTACCAACGAGGACAGCTAGCACAGATACGCAGTATTTT	CASSLPTRTASTDTQYF
TRBD1	TRBV11-1	NA	TRBJ1-1	14	TGTGCCAGCAGCCCCAGGGACAGGGTCATTGAAGCTTTCTTT	CASSPRDRVIEAFF
NA	TRBV6-5	many	TRBJ1-6	14	TGTGCCAGCAGCCCCCCAGGGTATGATTCACCCCTCCACTTT	CASSPPGYDSPLHF
NA	TRBV20-1	many	TRBJ1-1	12	TGCAGTGCTCACACAGGGTCGGCTGAAGCTTTCTTT	CSAHTGSAEAFF
TRBD2	TRBV19	many	TRBJ2-7	15	TGTGCCAGTAGTGTATCACTAGCGGATTCCTACGAGCAGTACTTC	CASSVSLADSYEQYF
TRBD1	TRBV6-2/TRBV6-3	NA	TRBJ2-2	17	TGTGCCAGCAGTCCTCCCTACAGGGGCCCGAACACCGGGGAGCTGTTTTTT	CASSPPYRGPNTGELFF